This T cell receptor (beta chain) was sequenced in a study of T cell changes during pregnancy in multiple sclerosis. TCRdb's table, derived via immunoSEQ multiplex PCR, lists solely in-frame clones and lacks some. This sample has 50,000 or so clones, with 92% found just once. Germline V gene data show CDR1 as SGDLS and CDR2 as YYNGEE. After removal of 3 bases from V and 4 bases from J, the junction contained 3 bases not matched to a gene. The CDR3 is 15 residues long. This clonotype was obtained from a female donor with multiple sclerosis, enrolled in a pregnancy study. J is TRBJ2-1 and V is TRBV9, with 11 bases matching TRBD2. Material: CD4+ T cells from peripheral blood mononuclear cells, obtained after pregnancy. This CDR3 reads CASSAGTSGYNEQFF. The CDR3 DNA reads as TGTGCCAGCAGCGCGGGGACTAGCGGTTACAATGAGCAGTTCTTC.